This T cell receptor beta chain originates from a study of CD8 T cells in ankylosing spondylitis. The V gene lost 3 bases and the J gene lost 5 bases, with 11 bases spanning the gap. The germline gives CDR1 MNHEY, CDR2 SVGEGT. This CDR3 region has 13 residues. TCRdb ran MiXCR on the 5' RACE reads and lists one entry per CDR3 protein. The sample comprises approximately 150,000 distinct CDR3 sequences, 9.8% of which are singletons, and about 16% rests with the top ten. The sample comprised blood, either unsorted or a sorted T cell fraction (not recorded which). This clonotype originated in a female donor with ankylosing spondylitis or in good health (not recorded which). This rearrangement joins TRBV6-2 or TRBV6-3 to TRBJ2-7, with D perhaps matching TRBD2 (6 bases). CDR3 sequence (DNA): TGTGCCAGCAGTTATCAGGGACTGAACGAGCAGTACTTC. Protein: CASSYQGLNEQYF.